The clone carrying this T cell receptor beta chain was seen more than once but under ten times. The antigen is undetermined. The data are from a study of radiotherapy plus CTLA-4 blockade in lung cancer. The wider study: Across the patients, objective responses occurred in more than 15%, and disease control in approximately 30%. General observations from the study: Clones of tumor-derived TCRs expanded in blood after radiotherapy plus ipilimumab. Early blood T cell clone dynamics, with interferon-beta, were reported to best predict response.

The protocol was immunoSEQ multiplex PCR, while the TCRdb copy is restricted to in-frame clones and leaves out a portion. The sample contains fewer than 35,000 clones, roughly 79% of which appear only once. Alongside CTLA-4 blockade with ipilimumab, patients with chemo-refractory metastatic non-small-cell lung cancer received focal radiation. The ends lost 0 bases at V and 2 bases at J; junction bases unmatched: 7. CDR1 is SGDLS and CDR2 is YYNGEE in the germline V gene. The CDR3 is made up of 17 amino acids. The chain joins TRBV9 to TRBJ1-4, with 7 bases identical to TRBD1. The sequence derives from a human donor with non-small cell lung cancer that progressed on radiotherapy plus ipilimumab. The source material was peripheral blood, sampled from a patient treated with radiotherapy plus ipilimumab. CDR3 sequence (DNA): TGTGCCAGCAGCGTAGATGGAGGACAGGCGACTAATGAAAAACTGTTTTTT. It encodes CASSVDGGQATNEKLFF. The variable domain in full, completed from reference TRBV9 and TRBJ1-4, reads DSGVTQTPKHLITATGQRVTLRCSPRSGDLSVYWYQQSLDQGLQFLIQYYNGEERAKGNILERFSAQQFPDLHSELNLSSLELGDSALYFCASSVDGGQATNEKLFFGSGTQLSVL.